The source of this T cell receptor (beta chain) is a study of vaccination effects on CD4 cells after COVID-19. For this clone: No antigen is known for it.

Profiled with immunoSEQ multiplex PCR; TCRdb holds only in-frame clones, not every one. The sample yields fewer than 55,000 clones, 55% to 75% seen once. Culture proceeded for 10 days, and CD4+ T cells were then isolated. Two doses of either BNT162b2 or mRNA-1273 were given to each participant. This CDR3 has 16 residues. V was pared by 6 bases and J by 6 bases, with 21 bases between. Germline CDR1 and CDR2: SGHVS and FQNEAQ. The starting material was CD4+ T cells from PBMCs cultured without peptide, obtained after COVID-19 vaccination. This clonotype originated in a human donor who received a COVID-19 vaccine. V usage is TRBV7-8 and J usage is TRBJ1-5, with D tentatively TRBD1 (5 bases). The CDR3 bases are TGTGCCAGCAGTTCCCCCAGCAGGGTGACGGGTCAGCCCCAGCATTTT. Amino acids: CASSSPSRVTGQPQHF.